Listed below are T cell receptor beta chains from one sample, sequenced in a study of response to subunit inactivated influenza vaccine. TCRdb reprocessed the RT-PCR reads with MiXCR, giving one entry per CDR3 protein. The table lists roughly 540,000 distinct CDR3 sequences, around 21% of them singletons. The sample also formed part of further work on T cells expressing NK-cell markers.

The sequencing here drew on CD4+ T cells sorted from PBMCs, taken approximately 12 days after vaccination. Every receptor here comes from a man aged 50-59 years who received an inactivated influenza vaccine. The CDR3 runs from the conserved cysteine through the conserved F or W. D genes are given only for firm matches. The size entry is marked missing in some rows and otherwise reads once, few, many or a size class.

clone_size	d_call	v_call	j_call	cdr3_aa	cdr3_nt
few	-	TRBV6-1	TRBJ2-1	CASNNNNEQFF	TGTGCCAGCAACAATAACAATGAGCAGTTCTTC
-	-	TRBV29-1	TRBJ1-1	CSVEVLSGGRAFF	TGCAGCGTTGAAGTCTTGAGCGGTGGTAGGGCTTTCTTT
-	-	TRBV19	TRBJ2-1	CASSPRWGNEQFF	TGTGCCAGTAGTCCGAGGTGGGGGAATGAGCAGTTCTTC
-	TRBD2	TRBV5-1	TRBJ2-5	CASSLEPSGGGETQYF	TGCGCCAGCAGCTTGGAACCTAGCGGGGGTGGGGAGACCCAGTACTTC
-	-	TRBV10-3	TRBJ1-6	CAISESTDNSPLHF	TGTGCCATCAGTGAGTCGACAGATAATTCACCCCTCCACTTT
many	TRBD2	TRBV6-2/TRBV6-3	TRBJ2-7	CASQESGTSPRYF	TGTGCCAGCCAAGAGAGCGGGACCTCCCCAAGGTACTTC
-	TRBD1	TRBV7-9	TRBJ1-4	CASRDRVLGKLFF	TGTGCCAGCAGGGACAGGGTCTTGGGGAAACTGTTTTTT
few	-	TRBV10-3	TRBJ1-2	CAIGQTYGYTF	TGTGCCATAGGACAGACGTATGGCTACACCTTC
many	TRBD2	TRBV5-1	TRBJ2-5	CASSLGTSGGETQYF	TGTGCCAGCAGCCTTGGGACTAGCGGCGGGGAGACCCAGTACTTC
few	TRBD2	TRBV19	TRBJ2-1	CASSRPGLADYNEQFF	TGTGCCAGTAGTAGACCGGGACTAGCGGACTACAATGAGCAGTTCTTC
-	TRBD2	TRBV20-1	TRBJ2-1	CSAPGWTSGMYNEQFF	TGCAGTGCTCCGGGGTGGACTAGCGGGATGTACAATGAGCAGTTCTTC
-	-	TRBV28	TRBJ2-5	CASSPLSRAQETQYF	TGTGCCAGCAGTCCCCTTTCGCGGGCCCAAGAGACCCAGTACTTC
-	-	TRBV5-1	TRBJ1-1	CASSPGRADTEAFF	TGCGCCAGCAGCCCGGGACGGGCGGACACTGAAGCTTTCTTT
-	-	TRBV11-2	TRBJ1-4	CASTLGTRGEKLFF	TGTGCCAGCACCCTGGGCACTCGAGGTGAAAAACTGTTTTTT
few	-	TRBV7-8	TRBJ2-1	CASSGRLAPYNEQFF	TGTGCCAGCAGCGGAAGGCTAGCGCCTTACAATGAGCAGTTCTTC
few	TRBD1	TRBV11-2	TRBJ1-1	CASSLLGTGNTEAFF	TGTGCCAGCAGCTTACTCGGGACAGGGAACACTGAAGCTTTCTTT
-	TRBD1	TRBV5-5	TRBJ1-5	CASSLWTGEGNQPQHF	TGTGCCAGCAGCTTGTGGACAGGGGAAGGCAATCAGCCCCAGCATTTT
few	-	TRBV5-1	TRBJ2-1	CASSQDGDTPFF	TGCGCCAGCAGCCAGGACGGGGACACCCCGTTCTTC
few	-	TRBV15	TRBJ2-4	CATSSHPRAKNIQYF	TGTGCCACCAGCAGTCACCCCCGGGCTAAAAACATTCAGTACTTC
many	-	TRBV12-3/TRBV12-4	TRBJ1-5	CASSLADSNQPQHF	TGTGCCAGCAGTTTAGCGGATAGCAATCAGCCCCAGCATTTT
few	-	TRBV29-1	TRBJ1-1	CSVDIALNTEAFF	TGCAGCGTTGATATCGCGCTGAACACTGAAGCTTTCTTT
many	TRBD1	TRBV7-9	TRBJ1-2	CASSSDRDRSYGYTF	TGTGCCAGCAGCAGTGACCGGGACAGGAGCTATGGCTACACCTTC
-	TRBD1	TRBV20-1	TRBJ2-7	CSARGGQGAKNEQYF	TGCAGTGCTAGGGGAGGACAGGGGGCGAAGAACGAGCAGTACTTC
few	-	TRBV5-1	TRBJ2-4	CASSLGDTLAKNIQYF	TGCGCCAGCAGCTTGGGGGACACGTTAGCCAAAAACATTCAGTACTTC
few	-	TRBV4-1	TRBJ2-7	CASSQVLHRDYEQYF	TGCGCCAGCAGCCAAGTGTTGCACAGAGACTACGAGCAGTACTTC
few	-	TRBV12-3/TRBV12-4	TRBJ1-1	CASKFRGTEAFF	TGTGCCAGCAAATTCCGAGGCACTGAAGCTTTCTTT
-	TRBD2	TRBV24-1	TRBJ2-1	CATSDLKRGGRNEQFF	TGTGCCACCAGTGATTTAAAGCGGGGGGGCCGCAATGAGCAGTTCTTC
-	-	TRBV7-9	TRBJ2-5	CASSRPHETQYF	TGTGCCAGCAGCCGACCCCACGAGACCCAGTACTTC
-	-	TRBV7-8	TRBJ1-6	CASSLGERSPLHF	TGTGCCAGCAGCTTGGGAGAGCGATCACCCCTCCACTTT